Listed below are T cell receptor beta chains from one sample, sequenced in a study of response to subunit inactivated influenza vaccine. TCRdb recomputed calls from the RT-PCR reads with MiXCR, one row per CDR3 protein. The sample consists of about 570,000 distinct CDR3 sequences, approximately 11% of them appearing once. These data are also associated with another study on T cells expressing NK-cell markers.

This material consisted of PBMCs from blood, taken on the day of vaccination. These receptors were collected from a man aged 50 to 59 who received an inactivated influenza vaccine. The CDR3 runs from the conserved cysteine through the conserved F or W. The D gene is left open where the match is weak. Clone size is not always given. Where it is, it says once, few, many or a class for expanded clones.

j_call,v_call,d_call,clone_size,cdr3_length,cdr3_nt,cdr3_aa
TRBJ2-1,TRBV5-1,TRBD2,NA,16,TGCGCCAGCAGCTTGGCGCGGGAGGGGGTGTACAATGAGCAGTTCTTC,CASSLAREGVYNEQFF
TRBJ2-7,TRBV7-9,TRBD2,few,16,TGTGCCAGCAGCTTAATGGGACTAGGGCCATCCTACGAGCAGTACTTC,CASSLMGLGPSYEQYF
TRBJ2-3,TRBV7-2,NA,NA,15,TGTGCCAGCAGCTCTCAGACACTGGGCACAGATACGCAGTATTTT,CASSSQTLGTDTQYF
TRBJ2-2,TRBV12-3/TRBV12-4,TRBD2,few,16,TGTGCCAGCAGTTTTACTAGCGGGACGAACACCGGGGAGCTGTTTTTT,CASSFTSGTNTGELFF
TRBJ2-7,TRBV6-1,NA,NA,14,TGTGCCAGCAGTGGCGGGGGCCAAAGATACGAGCAGTACTTC,CASSGGGQRYEQYF
TRBJ1-2,TRBV11-2,NA,NA,11,TGTGCCAGCAGCGCGAGGGGAGGCTACACCTTC,CASSARGGYTF
TRBJ2-1,TRBV5-1,NA,few,12,TGCGCCAGCAGCTACTCCGGCAATGAGCAGTTCTTC,CASSYSGNEQFF
TRBJ2-7,TRBV7-9,NA,few,14,TGTGCCAGCAGCTCGGGGAGAGCCTCCTACGAGCAGTACTTC,CASSSGRASYEQYF
TRBJ2-5,TRBV20-1,TRBD2,few,16,TGCAGTGCCCTTAGCGGACTAGCGGGAGGAGGGGAGACCCAGTACTTC,CSALSGLAGGGETQYF
TRBJ1-6,TRBV4-1,NA,few,15,TGCGCCAGCAGCCAAGAAGGTGGGAATAATTCACCCCTCCACTTT,CASSQEGGNNSPLHF
TRBJ2-1,TRBV2,NA,few,16,TGTGCCAGCATCAAAGGAGCTAGCGCCACACTCAATGAGCAGTTCTTC,CASIKGASATLNEQFF
TRBJ1-6,TRBV4-1,TRBD1,once,18,TGCGCCAGCAGCCAAGACCGACAGGGGGGCGCCTATAATTCACCCCTCCACTTT,CASSQDRQGGAYNSPLHF
TRBJ1-2,TRBV2,NA,few,14,TGTGCCAGCAGGGAAGACGACAGGAACTATGGCTACACCTTC,CASREDDRNYGYTF
TRBJ1-3,TRBV18,NA,once,16,TGTGCCAGCTCACCATACAGGGATTTCTCTGGAAACACCATATATTTT,CASSPYRDFSGNTIYF
TRBJ2-2,TRBV9,TRBD2,few,17,TGTGCCAGCAGCGCCCCCCTGGGCGGGAGAAGGATCGGGGAGCTGTTTTTT,CASSAPLGGRRIGELFF
TRBJ2-1,TRBV10-2,NA,NA,14,TGCGCCGGGACCTCGGGAGCCGCCTACAATGAGCAGTTCTTC,CAGTSGAAYNEQFF
TRBJ2-7,TRBV29-1,NA,NA,15,TGCAGCGTTGAAGATCGAACAGGGAGATTTTACGAGCAGTACTTC,CSVEDRTGRFYEQYF
TRBJ1-2,TRBV12-3/TRBV12-4,NA,NA,14,TGTGCCAGCAGTTTAGCTAATACCGGGTATGGCTACACCTTC,CASSLANTGYGYTF
TRBJ2-3,TRBV18,NA,NA,15,TGTGCCAGCTCCCATGACCCGGAGCCCACAGATACGCAGTATTTT,CASSHDPEPTDTQYF
TRBJ2-2,TRBV4-3,TRBD2,NA,18,TGCGCCAGCAGCCAAATCGGGACAAGCGGGGGGAACACCGGGGAGCTGTTTTTT,CASSQIGTSGGNTGELFF
TRBJ1-2,TRBV5-1,NA,NA,15,TGCGCCAGCAGCTCGTCAGATGGGTTCGGAAATGGCTACACCTTC,CASSSSDGFGNGYTF
TRBJ2-1,TRBV19,NA,many,13,TGTGCCAGTAGTTCGTCTTACTACAATGAGCAGTTCTTC,CASSSSYYNEQFF
TRBJ2-3,TRBV29-1,NA,few,11,TGCAGCCCTAGGCTTGCGGGTACGCAGTATTTT,CSPRLAGTQYF
TRBJ2-1,TRBV9,NA,many,11,TGTGCCAGCGGACCCTACAATGAGCAGTTCTTC,CASGPYNEQFF
TRBJ2-3,TRBV24-1,NA,few,14,TGTGCCACCGGGGGGCCGGGGGGCACAGATACGCAGTATTTT,CATGGPGGTDTQYF
TRBJ2-3,TRBV29-1,TRBD2,many,14,TGCAGCGTCGCAGCGGGAGATATCACAGATACGCAGTATTTT,CSVAAGDITDTQYF
TRBJ2-1,TRBV12-3/TRBV12-4,TRBD1,NA,15,TGTGCCAGCAGTCCCGACAGGGTCAGAGTCAATGAGCAGTTCTTC,CASSPDRVRVNEQFF
TRBJ2-3,TRBV5-6,TRBD2,NA,16,TGTGCCAGCAGCTACCGGGGGACTAGCGGCACAGAAACGCAGTATTTT,CASSYRGTSGTETQYF
TRBJ2-1,TRBV27,TRBD2,NA,18,TGTGCCAGCAAGAGGGCCTTGGGAGCGGGAGGTCCGTTCGATGAGCAGTTCTTC,CASKRALGAGGPFDEQFF
TRBJ2-1,TRBV28,NA,many,15,TGTGCCAGCAGTTTAGGGCAGGGGTATAACAATGAGCAGTTCTTC,CASSLGQGYNNEQFF
TRBJ2-1,TRBV20-1,TRBD2,few,21,TGCAGTGCTGGAAGCAGGGGGCGACTAGCGGGAGCGTGGTCGAGATGGTTTGAGCAGTTCTTC,CSAGSRGRLAGAWSRWFEQFF
TRBJ2-7,TRBV2,NA,few,14,TGTGCCAGCAGGTTTAAGGAGACAACCTACGAGCAGTACTTC,CASRFKETTYEQYF
TRBJ2-7,TRBV27,NA,NA,14,TGTGCCAGCAGCCCCCGGATGTCGGGCTACGAGCAGTACTTC,CASSPRMSGYEQYF
TRBJ2-7,TRBV29-1,TRBD1,NA,15,TGCAGCGTTGAAGGGGACAGGGCCAGTGCCTACGAGCAGTACTTC,CSVEGDRASAYEQYF
TRBJ1-1,TRBV5-1,NA,few,12,TGCGCGAGTACCCAAGGGGGCACTGAAGCTTTCTTT,CASTQGGTEAFF
TRBJ2-2,TRBV12-3/TRBV12-4,NA,NA,16,TGTGCCAGCAGTGGGGCGGCAGAAATAGGGACCGGGGAGCTGTTTTTT,CASSGAAEIGTGELFF
TRBJ2-7,TRBV28,TRBD1,few,15,TGTGCCAGCAATGATACCCCTCGCCGGGACAGGGGGCAGTACTTC,CASNDTPRRDRGQYF
TRBJ1-1,TRBV7-9,NA,many,15,TGTGCCAGCAGCTTAGGGCTGGGGGCGAACACTGAAGCTTTCTTT,CASSLGLGANTEAFF
TRBJ1-1,TRBV20-1,NA,NA,13,TGCAGTGCTAGAGGGTTCGATATCACTGAAGCTTTCTTT,CSARGFDITEAFF
TRBJ1-2,TRBV3-1,NA,few,16,TGTGCCAGCAGCCAAGCGACGGACAGAGATAACTATGGCTACACCTTC,CASSQATDRDNYGYTF
TRBJ2-5,TRBV25-1,TRBD1,NA,12,TGTGCCAGCGCCCAAGCAGGGGGGACCCAGTACTTC,CASAQAGGTQYF
TRBJ1-1,TRBV3-1,NA,NA,13,TGTGCCAGCGGCTCGGCGGGGAACACTGAAGCTTTCTTT,CASGSAGNTEAFF
TRBJ2-2,TRBV9,NA,few,14,TGTGCCAGCAGCGTGGATGTGGGAACCGGGGAGCTGTTTTTT,CASSVDVGTGELFF
TRBJ1-2,TRBV5-1,TRBD1,NA,16,TGCGCCAGCAGCCCGGGACAGGGGGCGATTTTCTATGGCTACACCTTC,CASSPGQGAIFYGYTF
TRBJ2-1,TRBV20-1,TRBD2,few,14,TGCAGTGCTCATCACGGGGGGGCGCACAATGAGCAGTTCTTC,CSAHHGGAHNEQFF
TRBJ2-1,TRBV20-1,NA,NA,13,TGCAGTGCTGTGGACCGGTTAAGGTATGAGCAGTTCTTC,CSAVDRLRYEQFF
TRBJ2-5,TRBV29-1,TRBD1,NA,16,TGCAGCGTTGCTGACAGGGAACTACTTGGGGGAGAGACCCAGTACTTC,CSVADRELLGGETQYF
TRBJ2-7,TRBV3-1,NA,NA,14,TGTGCCAGCAGCCAAGGGCAGCTAGCGTACGAGCAGTACTTC,CASSQGQLAYEQYF
TRBJ2-7,TRBV20-1,TRBD1,NA,18,TGCAGTGCTAGGACGGGACAGGCACATCTTGGGAGCTCCTACGAGCAGTACTTC,CSARTGQAHLGSSYEQYF
TRBJ1-2,TRBV10-3,NA,NA,15,TGTGCCATCAGTGATAGGAAGAGAAGCAACTATGGCTACACCTTC,CAISDRKRSNYGYTF
TRBJ2-5,TRBV28,TRBD2,many,17,TGTGCCAGCAGTTTTCCGACCGGGACTAGCGAAAAAGAGACCCAGTACTTC,CASSFPTGTSEKETQYF